This passage covers 4 T cell receptor beta chains from one sample sequenced in a study of blood T cell repertoires in COVID-19. Sequencing was performed with immunoSEQ multiplex PCR; in TCRdb, only in-frame clones are kept and a portion is missing. The table records just over 150,000 clones, roughly 88% of them present only once. The sequenced sample was PBMCs or T cells enriched from blood (not recorded which). These receptor sequences come from a woman between 50 and 59 years old who had recovered from COVID-19.

The rearrangement links TRBV19 to TRBJ2-7; 9 bases are shared with TRBD1. The J segment lost 5 bases and the V segment lost 5 bases, leaving 10 bases of the junction unmatched. This CDR3 comprises 15 residues. Germline CDR1 and CDR2: LNHDA and SQIVND (reference sequence). The DNA of the CDR3 is TGTGCCAGTAGTTCCTTCGGGACAGGGCTCGACGAGCAGTACTTC. Its protein is CASSSFGTGLDEQYF.

Only one count was recorded for this clone. V and J are TRBV5-1 and TRBJ2-6; TRBD1 matches at 10 bases. Germline trimming cut 2 bases from V and 2 bases from J; bases unmatched to any gene: 4. CDR3 size: 17 residues. Germline V gene sequence: CDR1 SGHRS, CDR2 YFSETQ. CDR3 bases: TGCGCCAGCAGCTTACCCGGGACAGGGGCTGGGGCCAACGTCCTGACTTTC. It translates to CASSLPGTGAGANVLTF.

The V call is TRBV19, the J call TRBJ2-5, with 8 bases that match TRBD1. CDR1 is LNHDA, CDR2 SQIVND, per germline (reference sequence). Unmatched junction bases numbered 4, after V lost 2 bases and J lost 5 bases. The CDR3 spans 14 residues. The CDR3 DNA sequence: TGTGCCAGTAGTATACAGGGGGCGGTGGAGACCCAGTACTTC. It translates to CASSIQGAVETQYF.

This chain uses TRBV11-1 with TRBJ1-5; maybe TRBD1 (6 bases). Germline V lookup: CDR1 SGHAT, CDR2 FQDESV (reference sequence). This CDR3 has 16 residues. Trimming removed 5 bases at V and 0 bases at J, with 14 bases between. CDR3 coding DNA: TGTGCCAGCAGCACCGGACAGTTTTATAGCAATCAGCCCCAGCATTTT. Translation gives CASSTGQFYSNQPQHF.